The present T cell receptor beta chain was sequenced within a study of blood T cell repertoires in COVID-19. Study context: Researchers got acute and convalescent COVID-19 samples from the United States, Italy and Spain.

Either two negative PCRs, clearance, or symptom resolution qualified Cohort 3 donors as recovered. Deletions cut 0 bases from V and 4 bases from J, with 11 bases between. The germline V gene has CDR1 MNHNS and CDR2 SASEGT. The CDR3 sequence is 15 residues long. The assay was immunoSEQ multiplex PCR, and TCRdb's table has in-frame clones only and misses some. The sample contains a few hundred thousand clones, 80% to 85% of which appear only once. Sequenced: PBMCs or T cells enriched from blood (not recorded which). The sequence came from a man over 45 who had recovered from COVID-19. The V call is TRBV6-1, the J call TRBJ2-3, with D possibly matching TRBD2 (6 bases). This CDR3 is CASSEAPGRPDTQYF. CDR3 nucleotide sequence: TGTGCCAGCAGTGAAGCACCCGGGAGACCAGATACGCAGTATTTT.